Below are 30 T cell receptor beta chains sequenced from a single sample in a study of blood T cell repertoires in COVID-19 (dated by TCRdb to the early 2020s). The method behind the library was the immunoSEQ multiplex PCR assay. The source is immuneACCESS, and TCRdb retained only in-frame sequences with V and J called. Part of the clones is not carried over; for the studies checked, unresolved V genes explain less than half of this, and the remainder is unexplained. The sample table holds about 160,000 clones, of which 82% were seen once. The ten most abundant clones make up 6.5% to 8.5% of the sample. Specimen: peripheral blood. The receptor set was obtained from a woman between 40 and 50 years old with COVID-19, enrolled during active disease.

V usage is TRBV19 and J usage is TRBJ2-1; 8 bases match TRBD1. With V trimmed by 3 bases and J by 8 bases, 6 bases remained unmatched. The CDR3 has 14 residues. CDR1 and CDR2 from the germline V gene are LNHDA and SQIVND (reference sequence). CDR3 bases: TGTGCCAGTAGTATTGGACAGGGTGGCGATGAGCAGTTCTTC. As protein: CASSIGQGGDEQFF.

The chain carries TRBV28 and TRBJ2-1, with TRBD2 matching 9 bases. This CDR3 has 13 amino acids. Germline V gene lookup returns CDR1 MDHEN and CDR2 SYDVKM. Trimming at V came to 8 bases and at J to 7 bases, leaving 6 bases not matched to a gene. The chain's CDR3 is CASEVSGRNEQFF. The CDR3 DNA reads TGTGCCAGCGAGGTTAGCGGGAGAAATGAGCAGTTCTTC.

The J gene is TRBJ1-1, the V gene TRBV11-2; D is possibly TRBD1 (5 bases). Per germline, CDR1 SGHAT and CDR2 FQNNGV. The CDR3 has 15 amino acids. Trimming pared 5 bases from V and 6 bases from J, leaving 19 bases between. CDR3 in amino acids: CASSLVRTRFAEAFF. CDR3 nucleotide sequence: TGTGCCAGCAGCCTAGTACGGACACGGTTCGCTGAAGCTTTCTTT.

The V gene is TRBV28, the J gene TRBJ1-3; weak D call: TRBD1 (5 bases). Germline CDR1 and CDR2: MDHEN and SYDVKM. This CDR3 spans 16 amino acids. Trimming cost V 5 bases and J 0 bases, with 14 bases left between them. The CDR3 DNA follows: TGTGCCAGCAGTCCACAGGCGGGGGGCTCTGGAAACACCATATATTTT. Translating gives CASSPQAGGSGNTIYF.

The CDR3 DNA follows: TGTGCCAGCAGCCCGCAGAGTGCCGGACTTCACACCGGGGAGCTGTTTTTT. This sequence encodes CASSPQSAGLHTGELFF. The rearrangement uses TRBV7-6 and TRBJ2-2; TRBD2 might be the D (5 bases). CDR1 is SGHVS, CDR2 FNYEAQ, per germline. The CDR3 runs 17 residues. The ends were cut back, 5 bases at V and 3 bases at J, with 19 bases in the middle.

J is TRBJ2-3 and V is TRBV6-4; the match to TRBD1 covers 10 bases. V dropped 4 bases and J dropped 5; count of bases not matched to a gene: 9. The CDR3 extends over 16 amino acids. Looked up from germline, CDR1 is MRHNA and CDR2 is SNTAGT. The CDR3 coding sequence is TGTGCCAGCAGTGTTATCGGGACAGGGGTGATAGATACGCAGTATTTT. Amino acids: CASSVIGTGVIDTQYF.

This clone was seen only once. The chain has TRBV5-4 and TRBJ1-2; TRBD1 agrees at 11 bases. V was clipped by 4 bases and J by 4 bases; unmatched bases: 6. The CDR3 covers 15 residues. Germline assignment: CDR1 SGHNT and CDR2 YYREEE (reference sequence). The CDR3 protein is CASSSGQGAFYGYTF. As DNA, the CDR3 is TGTGCCAGCAGCAGCGGACAGGGGGCTTTCTATGGCTACACCTTC.

The genes are TRBV19 and TRBJ2-2; D is ambiguous. In germline, CDR1 is LNHDA, CDR2 SQIVND (reference sequence). The CDR3 covers 13 residues. V lost 5 bases and J 6 bases, leaving 10 bases between the germline ends. The CDR3 region is CASSLVWPGELFF. The CDR3 DNA reads as TGTGCCAGTAGTCTCGTATGGCCCGGGGAGCTGTTTTTT.

This clone was found a few times. The chain recombines TRBV10-1 with TRBJ2-3; D is unclear. V lost 3 bases to trimming and J lost 1 base, with 5 bases between them. The CDR3 runs to 13 residues. The germline V gene has CDR1 WNHNN and CDR2 SYGVQD (reference sequence). In DNA, the CDR3 is TGCGCCAGCAGTGATAGTGGCACAGATACGCAGTATTTT. It codes for CASSDSGTDTQYF.

The V gene is TRBV20-1, the J gene TRBJ2-1; possible D gene TRBD1, 6 bases. The CDR3 length is 14 residues. The germline V and J ends were trimmed by 3 bases and 5 bases, with 14 bases remaining between them. CDR1 is DFQATT, CDR2 SNEGSKA, per germline (reference sequence). Here the CDR3 reads CSASGWGRDNEQFF. The CDR3 nucleotides are TGCAGTGCTAGTGGCTGGGGGCGGGACAATGAGCAGTTCTTC.

This clone was seen a handful of times. This chain's CDR3 is CSVDPYTF. Written as DNA, the CDR3 is TGCAGCGTTGATCCGTACACCTTC. V and J are TRBV29-1 and TRBJ1-2; D is uncertain. CDR3 length: 8 amino acids. CDR1 and CDR2 from the germline V gene are SQVTM and ANQGSEA. The V end lost 3 bases, the J end lost 11 bases, and 4 bases lay between the germline ends.

V usage is TRBV9 and J usage is TRBJ1-1; D possibly corresponds to TRBD1 (5 bases). CDR1 and CDR2 (germline): SGDLS, YYNGEE. V gave up 4 bases and J gave up 3 bases, with 10 bases separating them. This CDR3 has 13 residues. CDR3 sequence: CASSPDTDTEAFF. DNA of the CDR3: TGTGCCAGCAGCCCGGACACTGACACTGAAGCTTTCTTT.

This clone has just one count. The J gene is TRBJ1-4, the V gene TRBV7-6; tentatively, D is TRBD1 (6 bases). Germline V gene sequence: CDR1 SGHVS, CDR2 FNYEAQ. This CDR3 contains 15 residues. V shed 5 bases and J shed 7 bases, with 17 bases lying between them. The CDR3 spells CASSQGGAPGEKLFF. Here the CDR3 DNA reads TGTGCCAGCAGCCAAGGGGGGGCGCCTGGTGAAAAACTGTTTTTT.

The V gene is TRBV6-5, the J gene TRBJ2-7, with 7 positions matching TRBD1. There are 15 residues in the CDR3. Trimming removed 4 bases from V and 1 base from J; junction bases left unmatched: 7. Germline values: CDR1 MNHEY, CDR2 SVGAGI. CDR3 in amino acids: CASSLDRVRSYEQYF. The CDR3, as DNA: TGTGCCAGCAGTTTAGACAGGGTGAGGTCCTACGAGCAGTACTTC.

This rearrangement joins TRBV5-1 to TRBJ1-6, with D hard to call. The CDR3 is made up of 14 amino acids. Germline V gives CDR1 SGHRS, CDR2 YFSETQ. Trimming stripped 0 bases from V and 9 bases from J, with 10 bases between. The CDR3 sequence: CASSLAHGSSPLHF. DNA for the CDR3: TGCGCCAGCAGCTTGGCTCACGGTAGTTCACCCCTCCACTTT.

The chain is built from TRBV11-2 and TRBJ1-5; TRBD1 might be the D (5 bases). This CDR3 comprises 13 residues. The germline gives CDR1 SGHAT, CDR2 FQNNGV. Trimming took 5 bases from V and 5 from J, leaving 10 bases between them. In nucleotides, the CDR3 is TGTGCCAGCAGCCTGGACATGGATCAGCCCCAGCATTTT. This gives the protein CASSLDMDQPQHF.

The CDR3 protein is CASSFGGTYEQYF. The CDR3 coding sequence is TGTGCCAGCAGCTTCGGCGGGACTTACGAGCAGTACTTC. This chain connects TRBV7-8 to TRBJ2-7; D may be TRBD2 (6 bases). The ends were cut back, 3 bases at V and 4 bases at J, with 10 bases in the middle. Germline CDR1 and CDR2: SGHVS and FQNEAQ. The CDR3 loop spans 13 amino acids.

The chain couples TRBV2 to TRBJ2-5; D gene ambiguous. CDR1 and CDR2 from the germline V gene are SNHLY and FYNNEI. CDR3 length: 13 amino acids. The V and J ends lost 2 bases and 4 bases respectively, with 8 bases between them. The CDR3 DNA follows: TGTGCCAGCAGTGAACGAGTGAGAGAGACCCAGTACTTC. It specifies CASSERVRETQYF.

The rearrangement uses TRBV11-2 and TRBJ2-7; 8 nucleotides agree with TRBD2. Germline V CDR1 and CDR2: SGHAT, FQNNGV. This CDR3 comprises 15 residues. J was trimmed by 1 base and V by 4 bases; bases with no gene match: 6. The CDR3 nucleotides read TGTGCCAGCAGCTACCAAGCGGGAGTATCCTACGAGCAGTACTTC. This translates into CASSYQAGVSYEQYF.

V gene TRBV3-1 (or the pseudogene TRBV3-2) combines with J gene TRBJ1-1, with D uncertain. V lost 6 bases and J 1 base, leaving 18 bases between the germline ends. This CDR3 region has 16 residues. Germline assignment: CDR1 LGHDT and CDR2 YNNKEL (reference sequence). The CDR3 DNA follows: TGTGCCAGCAGTCGCGGCTCGGGAGCCCAGAACACTGAAGCTTTCTTT. The encoded protein is CASSRGSGAQNTEAFF.

V is TRBV19 and J is TRBJ1-5; 10 bases are a match to TRBD1. Trimming cost V 6 bases and J 0 bases; bases outside gene matches: 2. CDR1 is LNHDA, CDR2 SQIVND, per germline (reference sequence). There are 15 residues in the CDR3. CDR3 DNA: TGTGCCAGTAGGTGGGACAGGGGTAGCAATCAGCCCCAGCATTTT. Translation: CASRWDRGSNQPQHF. The full variable domain, rest sourced from reference TRBV19 and TRBJ1-5, is DGGITQSPKYLFRKEGQNVTLSCEQNLNHDAMYWYRQDPGQGLRLIYYSQIVNDFQKGDIAEGYSVSREKKESFPLTVTSAQKNPTAFYLCASRWDRGSNQPQHFGDGTRLSIL.

This rearrangement joins TRBV30 to TRBJ2-2; D possibly corresponds to TRBD1 (5 bases). Germline V gene lookup returns CDR1 GTSNPN and CDR2 SVGIG (reference sequence). V lost 7 bases and J 8 bases, leaving 17 bases between the germline ends. This CDR3 spans 13 amino acids. The CDR3 reads CASRSTVSGELFF. In DNA form, the CDR3 reads TGTGCCTCCCGATCGACAGTTTCGGGGGAGCTGTTTTTT.

The DNA of the CDR3 is TGTGCCAGCAGTTATTCCCACTCAAGAGAGACCCAGTACTTC. It codes for CASSYSHSRETQYF. The chain couples TRBV6-5 to TRBJ2-5; D remains unclear. The CDR3 runs 14 residues. CDR1 MNHEY and CDR2 SVGAGI come from the germline V gene. The ends were cut back, 3 bases at V and 4 bases at J, with 12 bases in the middle.

V and J are TRBV6-2 or TRBV6-3 and TRBJ2-5; TRBD2 might be the D (5 bases). Trimming cost V 2 bases and J 0 bases, with 16 bases left between them. Germline V lookup: CDR1 MNHEY, CDR2 SVGEGT. This CDR3 comprises 17 residues. The CDR3 region is CASSYQRAELYQETQYF. The CDR3 DNA reads as TGTGCCAGCAGTTACCAGAGGGCCGAACTTTACCAAGAGACCCAGTACTTC.

The rearrangement links TRBV7-3 to TRBJ2-5, with D maybe TRBD2 (6 bases). V was clipped by 1 base and J by 2 bases, with 11 bases between them. Germline CDR1 SGHTA, CDR2 FQGTGA. This CDR3 spans 15 amino acids. The DNA of the CDR3 is TGTGCCAGCAGCTTAAAAAGGGGAGGTCAAGAGACCCAGTACTTC. Encoded protein: CASSLKRGGQETQYF. Full variable domain (missing parts from reference TRBV7-3 and TRBJ2-5): GAGVSQTPSNKVTEKGKYVELRCDPISGHTALYWYRQSLGQGPEFLIYFQGTGAADDSGLPNDRFFAVRPEGSVSTLKIQRTERGDSAVYLCASSLKRGGQETQYFGPGTRLLVL.

The rearrangement links TRBV19 to TRBJ2-3; perhaps TRBD2 as D (6 bases). This CDR3 region has 14 residues. V lost 3 bases and J lost 4, with 11 bases in between. Germline V gene lookup returns CDR1 LNHDA and CDR2 SQIVND (reference sequence). The CDR3 protein is CASSMRREADTQYF. CDR3 nucleotides: TGTGCCAGTAGTATGAGGCGGGAAGCAGATACGCAGTATTTT.

The chain joins TRBV2 to TRBJ2-3; 9 bases line up with TRBD2. Unmatched junction bases numbered 16, after V lost 7 bases and J lost 5 bases. The germline V gene encodes CDR1 SNHLY and CDR2 FYNNEI. The CDR3 sequence is 17 residues long. The CDR3 DNA follows: TGTGCCAGCATCAAAAAGGGTGTGCGGGGGGGCCAAGATACGCAGTATTTT. Its protein is CASIKKGVRGGQDTQYF.

The chain links TRBV7-3 to TRBJ2-7; TRBD2 might be the D (6 bases). There are 16 residues in the CDR3. V gave up 2 bases and J gave up 1 base, with 15 bases separating them. The V gene's germline CDR1 is SGHTA and CDR2 FQGTGA. The CDR3 region is CASSLSPDGGSYEQYV. The CDR3, as DNA: TGTGCCAGCAGCTTATCCCCGGACGGAGGGTCCTACGAGCAGTACGTC.

The V and J genes are TRBV27 and TRBJ1-2; 11 bases map to TRBD1. The CDR3 sequence is 13 residues long. Germline V gene data show CDR1 as MNHEY and CDR2 as SMNVEV (reference sequence). The V gene end was trimmed by 6 bases and the J gene end by 7 bases; junction bases not matched to a gene: 4. This chain's CDR3 is CASRRTGGGGYTF. The CDR3 DNA sequence: TGTGCCAGCAGAAGGACAGGGGGCGGTGGCTACACCTTC.

The DNA for the CDR3 is TGCGCCAGCAGCCAGACAGGGTTTTCTAATGAAAAACTGTTTTTT. Translating it yields CASSQTGFSNEKLFF. The chain links TRBV4-1 to TRBJ1-4, with 7 bases aligning to TRBD1. The CDR3 spans 15 residues. Unmatched junction bases numbered 4, after V lost 3 bases and J lost 3 bases. CDR1 and CDR2 from the germline V gene are MGHRA and YSYEKL.